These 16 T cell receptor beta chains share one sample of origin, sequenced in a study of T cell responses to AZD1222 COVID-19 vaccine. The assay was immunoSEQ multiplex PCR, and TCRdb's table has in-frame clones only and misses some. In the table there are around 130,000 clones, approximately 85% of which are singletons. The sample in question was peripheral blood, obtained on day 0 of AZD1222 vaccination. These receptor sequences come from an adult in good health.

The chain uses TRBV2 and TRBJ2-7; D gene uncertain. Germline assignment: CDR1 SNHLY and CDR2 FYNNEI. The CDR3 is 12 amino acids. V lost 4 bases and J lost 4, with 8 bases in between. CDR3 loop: CASSANGYEQYF. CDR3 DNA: TGTGCCAGCAGTGCGAACGGGTACGAGCAGTACTTC. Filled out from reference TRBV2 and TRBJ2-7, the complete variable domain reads EPEVTQTPSHQVTQMGQEVILRCVPISNHLYFYWYRQILGQKVEFLVSFYNNEISEKSEIFDDQFSVERPDGSNFTLKIRSTKLEDSAMYFCASSANGYEQYFGPGTRLTVT.

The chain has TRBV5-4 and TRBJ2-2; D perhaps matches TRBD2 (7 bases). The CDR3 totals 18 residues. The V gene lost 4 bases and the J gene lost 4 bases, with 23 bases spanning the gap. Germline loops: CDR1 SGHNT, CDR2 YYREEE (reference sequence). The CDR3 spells CASSRNILGGAGTGELFF. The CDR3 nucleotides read TGTGCCAGCAGCCGAAATATTCTGGGGGGGGCAGGCACCGGGGAGCTGTTTTTT. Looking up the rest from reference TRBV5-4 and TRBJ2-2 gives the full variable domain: ETGVTQSPTHLIKTRGQQVTLRCSSQSGHNTVSWYQQALGQGPQFIFQYYREEENGRGNFPPRFSGLQFPNYSSELNVNALELDDSALYLCASSRNILGGAGTGELFFGEGSRLTVL.

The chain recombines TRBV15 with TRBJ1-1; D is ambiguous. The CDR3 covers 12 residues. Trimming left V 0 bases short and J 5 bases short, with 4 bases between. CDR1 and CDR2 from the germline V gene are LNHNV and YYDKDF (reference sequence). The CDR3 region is CATSREETEAFF. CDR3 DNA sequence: TGTGCCACCAGCAGAGAAGAGACTGAAGCTTTCTTT.

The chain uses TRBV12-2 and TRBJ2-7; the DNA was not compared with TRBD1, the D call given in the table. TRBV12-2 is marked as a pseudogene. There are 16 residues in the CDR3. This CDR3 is CASRSPPGHYLGEQYF. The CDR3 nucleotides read TGTGCAAGTCGCTCCCCACCTGGACACTACCTTGGGGAGCAGTACTTC.

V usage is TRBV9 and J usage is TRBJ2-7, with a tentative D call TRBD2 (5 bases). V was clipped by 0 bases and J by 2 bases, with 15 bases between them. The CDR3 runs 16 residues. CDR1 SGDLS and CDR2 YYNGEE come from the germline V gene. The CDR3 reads CASSVGESGGPYEQYF. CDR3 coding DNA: TGTGCCAGCAGCGTAGGGGAGAGCGGAGGTCCCTACGAGCAGTACTTC. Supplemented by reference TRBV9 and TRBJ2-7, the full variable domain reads DSGVTQTPKHLITATGQRVTLRCSPRSGDLSVYWYQQSLDQGLQFLIQYYNGEERAKGNILERFSAQQFPDLHSELNLSSLELGDSALYFCASSVGESGGPYEQYFGPGTRLTVT.

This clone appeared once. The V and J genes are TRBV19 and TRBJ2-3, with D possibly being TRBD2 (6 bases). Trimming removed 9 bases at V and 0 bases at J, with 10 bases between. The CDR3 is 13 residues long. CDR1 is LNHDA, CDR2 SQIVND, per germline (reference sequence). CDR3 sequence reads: CASGGRSTDTQYF. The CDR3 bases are TGTGCCAGCGGGGGACGTAGCACAGATACGCAGTATTTT.

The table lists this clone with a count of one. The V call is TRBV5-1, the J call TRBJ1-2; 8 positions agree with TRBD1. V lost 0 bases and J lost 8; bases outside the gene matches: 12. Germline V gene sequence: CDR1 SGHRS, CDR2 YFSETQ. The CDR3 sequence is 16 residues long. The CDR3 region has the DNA TGCGCCAGCAGCTTGGCCAGCGGCCAGGGGGCAAGAGGCTACACCTTC. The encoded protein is CASSLASGQGARGYTF.

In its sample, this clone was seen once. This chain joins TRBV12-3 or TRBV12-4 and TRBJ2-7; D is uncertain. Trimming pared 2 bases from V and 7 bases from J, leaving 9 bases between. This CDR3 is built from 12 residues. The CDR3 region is CASSLHNWEQYF. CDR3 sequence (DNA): TGTGCCAGCAGTTTACATAATTGGGAGCAGTACTTC.

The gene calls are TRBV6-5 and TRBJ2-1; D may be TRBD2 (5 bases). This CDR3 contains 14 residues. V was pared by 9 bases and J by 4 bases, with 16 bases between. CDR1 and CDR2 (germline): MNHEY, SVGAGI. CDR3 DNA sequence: TGTGCCAGTCTACACCCACGGACTTACAATGAGCAGTTCTTC. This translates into CASLHPRTYNEQFF.

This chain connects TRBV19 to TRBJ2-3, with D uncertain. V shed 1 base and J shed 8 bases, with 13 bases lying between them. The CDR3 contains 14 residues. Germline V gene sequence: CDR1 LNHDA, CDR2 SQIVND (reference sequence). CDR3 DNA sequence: TGTGCCAGTAGTATAGGTGCAGAAGGCTTTACGCAGTATTTT. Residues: CASSIGAEGFTQYF.

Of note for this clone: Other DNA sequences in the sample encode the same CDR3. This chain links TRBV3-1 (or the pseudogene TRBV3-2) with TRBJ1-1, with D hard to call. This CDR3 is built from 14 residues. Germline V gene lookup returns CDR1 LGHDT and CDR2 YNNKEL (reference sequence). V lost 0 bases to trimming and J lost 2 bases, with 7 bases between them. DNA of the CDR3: TGTGCCAGCAGCCAAGAGGCACCTAACACTGAAGCTTTCTTT. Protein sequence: CASSQEAPNTEAFF.

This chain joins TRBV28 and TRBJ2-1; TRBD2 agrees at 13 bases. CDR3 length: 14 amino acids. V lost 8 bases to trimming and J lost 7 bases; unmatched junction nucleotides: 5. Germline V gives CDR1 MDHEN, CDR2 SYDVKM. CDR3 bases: TGTGCCAGCGGAGGGACTAGCGGGGCAAATGAGCAGTTCTTC. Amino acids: CASGGTSGANEQFF.

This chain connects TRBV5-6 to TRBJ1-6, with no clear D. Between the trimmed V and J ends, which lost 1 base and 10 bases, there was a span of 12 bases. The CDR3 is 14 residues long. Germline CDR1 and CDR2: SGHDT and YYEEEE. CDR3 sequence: CASSLPALWSPLHF. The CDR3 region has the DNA TGTGCCAGCAGCTTGCCGGCTCTTTGGTCACCCCTCCACTTT.

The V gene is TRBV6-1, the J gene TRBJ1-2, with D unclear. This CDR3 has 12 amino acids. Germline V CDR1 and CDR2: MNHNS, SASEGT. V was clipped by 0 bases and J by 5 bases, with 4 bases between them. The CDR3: CASSEAGYGYTF. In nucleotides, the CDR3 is TGTGCCAGCAGTGAAGCAGGATATGGCTACACCTTC.

This CDR3 reads CASSLAGGNYNEQFF. The DNA for the CDR3 is TGTGCCAGCAGTCTAGCGGGAGGGAATTACAATGAGCAGTTCTTC. This chain links TRBV9 with TRBJ2-1; 12 bases align to TRBD2. Germline loops: CDR1 SGDLS, CDR2 YYNGEE. The CDR3 runs 15 residues. V trimming: 5 bases; J trimming: 4 bases; junction bases outside the gene matches: 4.

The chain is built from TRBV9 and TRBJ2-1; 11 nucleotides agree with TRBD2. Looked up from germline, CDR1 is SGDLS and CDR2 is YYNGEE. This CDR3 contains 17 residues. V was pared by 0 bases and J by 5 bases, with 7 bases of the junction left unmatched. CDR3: CASSVASGGKGNNEQFF. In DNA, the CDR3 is TGTGCCAGCAGCGTAGCTAGCGGGGGGAAAGGGAACAATGAGCAGTTCTTC.